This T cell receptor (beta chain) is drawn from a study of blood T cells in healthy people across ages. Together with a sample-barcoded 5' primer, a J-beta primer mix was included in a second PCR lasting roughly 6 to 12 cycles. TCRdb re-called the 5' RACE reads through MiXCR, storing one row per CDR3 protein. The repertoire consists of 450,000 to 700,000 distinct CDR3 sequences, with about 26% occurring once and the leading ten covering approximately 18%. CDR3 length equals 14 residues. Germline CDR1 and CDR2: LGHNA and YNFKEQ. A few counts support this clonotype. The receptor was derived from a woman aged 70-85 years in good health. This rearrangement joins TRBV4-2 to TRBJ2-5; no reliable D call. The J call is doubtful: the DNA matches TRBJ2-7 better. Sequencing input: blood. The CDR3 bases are TGTGCCAGCAGCCAAGATAAGCGCTCCTACGAGCAGTACTTC. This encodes CASSQDKRSYEQYF.